The sequence of this TCR beta chain was determined in a study of T cell responses to AZD1222 COVID-19 vaccine. Study results and limitations: Samples come after the peak T cell response, not at day 14.

The CDR3 length is 18 residues. Germline V gives CDR1 SGHTA, CDR2 FQGTGA. Trimming stripped 6 bases from V and 0 bases from J, with 18 bases between. Profiled with immunoSEQ multiplex PCR; TCRdb holds only in-frame clones, not every one. This table has roughly 28,000 clones, around 90% appearing once. This clone turned up a few times. Its antigen is still unknown. The receptor was derived from an adult in good health. The chain employs TRBV7-3 and TRBJ1-6; D not resolved. This specimen was peripheral blood, taken on day 0 of AZD1222 vaccination. For the CDR3, the DNA is TGTGCCAGCAGTCCTCCCCGGACTGAGAGCTCCTATAATTCACCCCTCCACTTT. Its protein product is CASSPPRTESSYNSPLHF.